One sample yielded the 3 T cell receptor beta chains listed below, sequenced in a study of T cells after yellow fever vaccination (dated by TCRdb to about 2019). The method was 5' RACE. Sequencer: Illumina HiSeq 2500. TCRdb's own reprocessing of the public reads used fastp at Q25 and MiXCR and kept productive beta chains. Every distinct CDR3 protein forms one entry, paired with its most common genes and DNA. The sample records under 550,000 distinct CDR3 sequences, just over 20% of which are singletons. The biggest ten clones account for approximately 15% of the sample. Interpreted using the paper, the treatment or condition label stands for: live attenuated yellow fever vaccine strain. The sequences come from PBMCs, collected roughly 20 days after the first yellow fever vaccination. All receptors derive from a man younger than 35 who received the YFV17D yellow fever vaccine.

J is TRBJ2-2 and V is TRBV12-3 or TRBV12-4; the D gene is possibly TRBD1 (5 bases). The ends were cut back, 7 bases at V and 6 bases at J, with 15 bases in the middle. This CDR3 region has 14 residues. This CDR3 reads CASKYGQGAGELFF. CDR3 in DNA: TGTGCCAGCAAATATGGGCAGGGCGCCGGGGAGCTGTTTTTT.

The chain carries TRBV7-9 and TRBJ2-3; 10 nucleotides line up with TRBD1. There are 16 residues in the CDR3. The germline V gene encodes CDR1 SEHNR and CDR2 FQNEAQ (reference sequence). V lost 5 bases and J lost 4; bases outside the gene matches: 9. CDR3 DNA sequence: TGTGCCAGCAGCCCCCGACAGGGGGCCAGTGCAGATACGCAGTATTTT. Translation: CASSPRQGASADTQYF.

This clonotype has only a few counts. The chain has TRBV7-6 and TRBJ1-3; possibly TRBD1 for D (6 bases). Trimming removed 3 bases at V and 4 bases at J, with 10 bases between. Germline lookup yields CDR1 SGHVS and CDR2 FNYEAQ. This CDR3 has 14 amino acids. CDR3 sequence (DNA): TGTGCCAGCAGCTTCTCAGGGGCCGGAAACACCATATATTTT. Its translation: CASSFSGAGNTIYF.